The 5 T cell receptor beta chains presented below share a single source sample, sequenced in a study of blood T cell repertoires in COVID-19. Only in-frame clones appear in the TCRdb table, and some are missing; sequencing was by immunoSEQ multiplex PCR. The sample carries about 330,000 clones, roughly 84% recorded once. The sequencing input was PBMCs or T cells enriched from blood (not recorded which). These receptors originate from a woman in her twenties or thirties who had recovered from COVID-19.

The gene calls are TRBV27 and TRBJ1-5, with D possibly TRBD1 on 5 matching bases. V dropped 2 bases and J dropped 6 bases, with 14 bases sitting between them. Per the germline V gene, CDR1 is MNHEY and CDR2 is SMNVEV (reference sequence). This CDR3 has 15 amino acids. The CDR3 reads CASSLGSRAGQPQHF. For the CDR3, the DNA is TGTGCCAGCAGTTTAGGGTCCAGGGCTGGTCAGCCCCAGCATTTT.

The chain combines TRBV10-2 with TRBJ2-7, with 10 bases that match TRBD2. The germline CDR1 and CDR2 sequences are WSHSY and SAAADI. The CDR3 runs to 14 residues. Trimming at V came to 6 bases and at J to 2 bases, leaving 4 bases not matched to a gene. CDR3 nucleotides: TGCGCCAGCAGCACTAGCGGGGCTGCCTACGAGCAGTACTTC. Its protein is CASSTSGAAYEQYF.

The chain uses TRBV28 and TRBJ2-2, with TRBD1 matching 9 bases. Germline V gene data show CDR1 as MDHEN and CDR2 as SYDVKM. The CDR3 consists of 16 residues. After removal of 3 bases from V and 4 bases from J, the junction contained 6 bases not matched to a gene. Here the CDR3 DNA reads TGTGCCAGCAGTTTCACCGGGACAGGGACCACCGGGGAGCTGTTTTTT. It encodes CASSFTGTGTTGELFF.

The chain carries TRBV6-5 and TRBJ2-3, with a tentative D call TRBD2 (5 bases). V lost 0 bases, J lost 0 bases, and 7 bases lay in between. The CDR3 covers 15 residues. Germline-derived CDR1 and CDR2 are MNHEY and SVGAGI. The CDR3 sequence: CASSYSGVSTDTQYF. The CDR3 DNA is TGTGCCAGCAGTTACTCGGGAGTAAGCACAGATACGCAGTATTTT.

V and J are TRBV19 and TRBJ1-3, with D tentatively TRBD1 (5 bases). Trimming removed 1 base at V and 4 bases at J, with 8 bases between. This CDR3 is 14 amino acids long. Germline V gene lookup returns CDR1 LNHDA and CDR2 SQIVND (reference sequence). The CDR3 DNA sequence: TGTGCCAGTAGTATAGCGGGGGACGGAAACACCATATATTTT. Amino acid sequence: CASSIAGDGNTIYF.